This T cell receptor beta chain was observed in a study of immune characterization of retroperitoneal liposarcoma. MiXCR, run by TCRdb on the PCR reads, gives a single entry per CDR3 protein. This repertoire shows 2,700 or so distinct CDR3 sequences, 40% to 55% found once; its top ten account for around 50%. Per germline, CDR1 DFQATT and CDR2 SNEGSKA (reference sequence). This CDR3 has 14 amino acids. The rearrangement joins TRBV20-1 to TRBJ2-1, with D tentatively TRBD1 (6 bases). The DNA end is more similar to TRBJ2-5, so the J call may be wrong. This receptor was identified in a male donor with retroperitoneal liposarcoma. Sequenced input: tumor tissue. The CDR3 nucleotides are TGCAGTGCTAGTTTGGGGGCGTCCCAAGAGACCCAGTACTTC. It yields the protein CSASLGASQETQYF.